The 7 T cell receptor beta chains given below trace back to one sample, sequenced in a study of T cells in Graves' hyperthyroidism and ophthalmopathy. Regions amplified from RNA transcripts were the TCR beta CDR3 regions. First-round RT-PCR of the TCR CDR3 relied on the HTBI primer set. TCRdb ran MiXCR on the multiplex PCR reads and lists one entry per CDR3 protein. The sample contains roughly 100,000 distinct CDR3 sequences, approximately 50% of which appear only once. The sample taken for sequencing was blood. These receptors came from a man between 40 and 49 years old with Graves' hyperthyroidism.

About this clonotype: Likely a read error: the CDR3 ends without its conserved phenylalanine or tryptophan. The DNA is omitted, as the CDR3 cannot be located on it reliably, and the CDR3 follows TCRdb's listing. This chain joins TRBV14 and TRBJ2-7; the table assigns TRBD1, which was not confirmed against the DNA. From germline, CDR1 is SGHDN and CDR2 FVKESK. Counting both end residues, the CDR3 totals 12 amino acids. CDR3 amino acids: CASSHPGMRSYL.

This clonotype was counted many times. The CDR3 loop is CASSDLGTGTTGELFF. In DNA, the CDR3 is TGTGCCAGCAGTGACCTTGGGACAGGGACCACCGGGGAGCTGTTTTTT. The chain is built from TRBV6-1 and TRBJ2-2, with 9 bases fitting TRBD1. The CDR3 consists of 16 residues. Germline-derived CDR1 and CDR2 are MNHNS and SASEGT. Losses at the gene ends were 3 bases for V and 4 bases for J; bases not matched to a gene: 6.

This clonotype was counted ten times or more. The chain joins TRBV5-1 to TRBJ2-2, with D perhaps matching TRBD1 or TRBD2 (5 bases each). The V end was cut by 5 bases, the J end by 7 bases, with 15 bases between. The CDR3 spans 14 residues. Germline V gene sequence: CDR1 SGHRS, CDR2 YFSETQ. The CDR3 is CASSYGTQGGELFF. CDR3 DNA: TGCGCCAGCAGTTACGGGACCCAGGGCGGGGAGCTGTTTTTT.

This clonotype was detected ten times or more. Mismatch with germline at one junction end may stem from a read error. The CDR3 coding sequence is TGTGCCAGCAGATTAGCGGGAGGGCCGAGAGAGCAGTACTTC. Amino acid sequence: CASRLAGGPREQYF. The V call is TRBV12-3 or TRBV12-4, the J call TRBJ2-7; 11 bases are shared with TRBD2. The CDR3 is made up of 14 amino acids.

V is TRBV7-2 and J is TRBJ2-1; TRBD2 aligns across 8 bases. V lost 6 bases, J lost 0 bases, and 7 bases stayed unmatched. CDR3 size: 16 residues. The germline V gene encodes CDR1 SGHTA and CDR2 FQGNSA. For the CDR3, the DNA is TGTGCCAGCAGGTCTAGCGGGCTAAGCTCCTACAATGAGCAGTTCTTC. This translates into CASRSSGLSSYNEQFF.

This clonotype was counted many times. The CDR3 nucleotides read TGTGCCAGCGCCCGGGACAGGGGCTCCTACGAGCAGTACTTC. It is translated as CASARDRGSYEQYF. The V call is TRBV12-3 or TRBV12-4, the J call TRBJ2-7; 10 bases are a match to TRBD1. CDR3 length: 14 amino acids. V gave up 8 bases and J gave up 0 bases; unmatched junction bases: 4.

This clonotype was seen at least ten times. The rearrangement uses TRBV12-5 and TRBJ2-7, with D possibly being TRBD2 (5 bases). CDR1 and CDR2 (germline): LGHNT, FRNRAP. The V end lost 7 bases, the J end lost 2 bases, and 12 bases lay between the germline ends. CDR3 length: 13 amino acids. The CDR3 reads CASASGKAYEQYF. CDR3 sequence (DNA): TGTGCTAGTGCCTCGGGGAAAGCCTACGAGCAGTACTTC.